The T cell receptor (beta chain) described here comes from a study of T cells in Graves' hyperthyroidism and ophthalmopathy. The CDR3 is made up of 14 amino acids. CDR1 and CDR2 (germline): MGHDK, SYGVNS. Trimming cost V 2 bases and J 6 bases, with 10 bases left between them. Patients between 18 and 65 years old had hyperthyroidism, newly diagnosed and lasting under 2 months. RNA transcripts provided the source from which TCR beta CDR3 regions were amplified. The primer set for the first-round RT-PCR of the TCR CDR3 was HTBI. TCRdb recomputed calls from the multiplex PCR reads with MiXCR, one row per CDR3 protein. The data hold around 580,000 distinct CDR3 sequences, with 40% to 55% observed a single time. This clonotype appeared many times.

The sample consisted of peripheral blood or thyroid tissue (not recorded which). The chain joins TRBV25-1 to TRBJ1-4; a possible D gene is TRBD1 (6 bases). This TCR came from a woman aged 18-29 years with Graves' hyperthyroidism. CDR3 region: CASSEIRGYEKLFF. The CDR3 nucleotides are TGTGCCAGCAGTGAAATAAGGGGGTATGAAAAACTGTTTTTT.